Listed below are T cell receptor beta chains from one sample, sequenced in a study of response to subunit inactivated influenza vaccine. Via MiXCR, TCRdb re-called the RT-PCR reads, giving one row per CDR3 protein. The data show roughly 500,000 distinct CDR3 sequences, approximately 24% seen once. The same specimen was also included in a second study, on T cells expressing NK-cell markers.

Material: CD4+ T cells sorted from PBMCs, obtained 11 to 12 days after vaccination. Source of these receptors: a man between 45 and 60 years old who received an inactivated influenza vaccine. Each CDR3 is given with its conserved first and last residue. A D gene is named only where the DNA matches it firmly. Some rows have no size entry. The others give once, few or many, or a class for an expanded clone.

CDR3	DNA	J	D	V	size
CASSQGTSGKVAQYF	TGTGCCAGCAGCCAAGGGACTAGCGGGAAAGTTGCGCAGTATTTT	TRBJ2-3	TRBD2	TRBV4-2	NA
CASSFQAGGTGELFF	TGTGCCAGCAGTTTCCAGGCAGGGGGGACCGGGGAGCTGTTTTTT	TRBJ2-2	NA	TRBV12-3/TRBV12-4	few
CASSDHSLSYEQYF	TGTGCCAGCAGTGACCACAGCCTCTCCTACGAGCAGTACTTC	TRBJ2-7	NA	TRBV6-1	NA
CSAGDSAKTQYF	TGCAGTGCCGGGGACAGTGCGAAGACCCAGTACTTC	TRBJ2-5	TRBD1	TRBV20-1	NA
CASSEGRQGSYEQYF	TGTGCCAGCAGCGAAGGGAGACAGGGGTCCTACGAGCAGTACTTC	TRBJ2-7	TRBD1	TRBV6-1	NA
CASGTGYFYEQYF	TGTGCCAGCGGGACAGGGTATTTTTACGAGCAGTACTTC	TRBJ2-7	TRBD1	TRBV28	NA
CATGTRYEQYF	TGTGCCACCGGGACTAGGTACGAGCAGTACTTC	TRBJ2-7	TRBD2	TRBV10-3	few
CASKGPRGWDIQYF	TGTGCCAGCAAAGGACCCAGGGGGTGGGACATTCAGTACTTC	TRBJ2-4	TRBD1	TRBV7-9	NA
CASSRLGDRVRETQYF	TGTGCCAGCAGTCGGTTGGGGGACAGGGTCCGGGAGACCCAGTACTTC	TRBJ2-5	TRBD1	TRBV11-2	few
CASSLSRGPGELFF	TGTGCCAGCAGCTTGTCCAGGGGACCCGGGGAGCTGTTTTTT	TRBJ2-2	NA	TRBV7-3	NA
CASSSRTRYGYTF	TGTGCCAGCAGCTCCAGGACCCGATATGGCTACACCTTC	TRBJ1-2	NA	TRBV3-1	once
CASSLEGISIIGYTF	TGTGCCAGCAGCTTAGAGGGCATCTCTATTATAGGCTACACCTTC	TRBJ1-2	NA	TRBV11-2	NA
CSGGLAGGGTDTQYF	TGCAGCGGTGGACTAGCGGGAGGTGGCACAGATACGCAGTATTTT	TRBJ2-3	TRBD2	TRBV29-1	NA
CASGTFNNEQFF	TGTGCCAGCGGGACATTCAACAATGAGCAGTTCTTC	TRBJ2-1	NA	TRBV9	NA
CAIDRAKYNEQFF	TGTGCCATCGACAGGGCGAAATACAATGAGCAGTTCTTC	TRBJ2-1	TRBD1	TRBV2	many
CSAADPTEQYF	TGCAGTGCGGCGGACCCCACCGAGCAGTACTTC	TRBJ2-7	NA	TRBV20-1	NA
CASSLAPYNSPLHF	TGTGCCAGCAGTTTGGCCCCGTATAATTCACCCCTCCACTTT	TRBJ1-6	NA	TRBV28	NA
CASSSGRAETQYF	TGCGCCAGCAGCTCTGGACGGGCGGAGACCCAGTACTTC	TRBJ2-5	NA	TRBV5-1	few
CASSLAGGAKLSPNEKLFF	TGTGCCAGCAGCTTAGCGGGGGGCGCGAAGTTAAGTCCGAATGAAAAACTGTTTTTT	TRBJ1-4	NA	TRBV7-2	NA
CSAAGSPMGNEQFF	TGCAGCGCCGCAGGGTCCCCGATGGGCAATGAGCAGTTCTTC	TRBJ2-1	NA	TRBV29-1	few
CATSRAGGTTDTQYF	TGTGCCACCAGTCGAGCGGGGGGGACTACAGATACGCAGTATTTT	TRBJ2-3	TRBD2	TRBV24-1	many
CASIKPGQGSGTEAFF	TGTGCCAGTATAAAGCCGGGACAGGGATCGGGAACTGAAGCTTTCTTT	TRBJ1-1	TRBD1	TRBV2	many
CAISEFSGRLYNEQFF	TGTGCCATCAGTGAATTTAGCGGGAGACTCTACAATGAGCAGTTCTTC	TRBJ2-1	TRBD2	TRBV10-3	NA
CSAIGTSGGNEQFF	TGCAGTGCTATCGGGACTAGCGGGGGCAATGAGCAGTTCTTC	TRBJ2-1	TRBD2	TRBV20-1	few
CASSRTGGMNTEAFF	TGCGCCAGCAGCAGGACAGGGGGAATGAACACTGAAGCTTTCTTT	TRBJ1-1	TRBD1	TRBV5-1	few
CASSFGGDLRNIQYF	TGTGCCAGCAGCTTCGGAGGGGATTTAAGGAACATTCAGTACTTC	TRBJ2-4	NA	TRBV5-5	few
CSAIERAKTYEQYF	TGCAGTGCTATCGAGCGGGCCAAAACCTACGAGCAGTACTTC	TRBJ2-7	NA	TRBV20-1	NA
CASSLAPPSDYGNTDTQYF	TGTGCCAGCAGCTTAGCGCCCCCGTCAGACTACGGCAACACAGATACGCAGTATTTT	TRBJ2-3	NA	TRBV7-7	few
CASSNDGRLTNEKLFF	TGTGCCAGCAGCAACGACGGGAGGTTGACTAATGAAAAACTGTTTTTT	TRBJ1-4	NA	TRBV12-3/TRBV12-4	NA
CAIAGGEKNIQYF	TGTGCCATCGCGGGGGGCGAAAAAAACATTCAGTACTTC	TRBJ2-4	TRBD2	TRBV10-3	few
CASSFSPDPADTQYF	TGCGCCAGCAGCTTCTCCCCCGATCCGGCAGATACGCAGTATTTT	TRBJ2-3	NA	TRBV5-1	few
CASSPLTADTQYF	TGTGCCAGCAGCCCGCTAACTGCAGATACGCAGTATTTT	TRBJ2-3	NA	TRBV11-1	NA
CASSPPLAGGTDTQYF	TGTGCCAGCTCACCACCCCTAGCGGGAGGCACAGATACGCAGTATTTT	TRBJ2-3	TRBD2	TRBV18	few
CSARVQGWGYTF	TGCAGTGCTAGAGTCCAGGGTTGGGGCTACACCTTC	TRBJ1-2	NA	TRBV20-1	many
CSERPSGASTDTQYF	TGCAGCGAGAGGCCTAGCGGTGCTAGCACAGATACGCAGTATTTT	TRBJ2-3	TRBD2	TRBV29-1	few
CASSTQGVPHEQYF	TGCGCCAGCAGCACACAGGGGGTCCCTCACGAGCAGTACTTC	TRBJ2-7	TRBD1	TRBV5-1	few
CASSGRQVLNTEAFF	TGTGCCAGCAGCGGTCGACAGGTTTTAAACACTGAAGCTTTCTTT	TRBJ1-1	NA	TRBV7-2	NA
CASSPGTPDTGELFF	TGTGCCAGCTCACCCGGGACTCCTGACACCGGGGAGCTGTTTTTT	TRBJ2-2	NA	TRBV18	NA
CASSTRGEIQETQYF	TGTGCCAGCAGCACCCGGGGGGAGATCCAAGAGACCCAGTACTTC	TRBJ2-5	TRBD2	TRBV7-3	NA